The 3 T cell receptor beta chains in this list originate from one sample, sequenced in a study of early T cells in non-severe SARS-CoV-2 infection. Using its own MiXCR run on the 5' RACE reads, TCRdb lists one record per CDR3 protein. This repertoire shows some 120,000 distinct CDR3 sequences, 15% found once; its top ten account for about a fifth. Material: whole blood. The receptors were gathered from an adult who was a healthcare worker with PCR-confirmed SARS-CoV-2 infection or an uninfected control (not recorded which).

The chain joins TRBV12-3 or TRBV12-4 to TRBJ1-6; D is undetermined. The V and J ends lost 2 bases and 8 bases respectively, with 7 bases between them. The CDR3 contains 13 residues. The CDR3 bases are TGTGCCAGCAGTTTATTGGCCCATTCACCCCTCCACTTT. Translating it yields CASSLLAHSPLHF.

The chain links TRBV7-6 to TRBJ2-2, with 11 bases aligning to TRBD1. The germline V gene has CDR1 SGHVS and CDR2 FNYEAQ. The CDR3 is made up of 15 amino acids. The ends lost 5 bases at V and 6 bases at J; junction bases unmatched: 5. This chain's CDR3 is CASSRTGGSPGELFF. In DNA, the CDR3 is TGTGCCAGCAGCCGGACAGGGGGCTCTCCCGGGGAGCTGTTTTTT.

This clonotype was counted between two and nine times. The genes are TRBV3-1 and TRBJ1-5; D gene uncertain. This CDR3 spans 12 amino acids. Trimming pared 1 base from V and 10 bases from J, leaving 8 bases between. From germline, CDR1 is LGHDT and CDR2 YNNKEL (reference sequence). The CDR3 sequence is CASSQGPVPQHF. The CDR3 region has the DNA TGTGCCAGCAGCCAAGGACCCGTACCCCAGCATTTT.